Listed below are T cell receptor beta chains from one sample, sequenced in a study of blood T cell repertoires in COVID-19. The method was immunoSEQ multiplex PCR; TCRdb's version includes in-frame clones alone and lacks a portion of them. This table has more than 100,000 clones, approximately 81% appearing once. The sample taken for sequencing was peripheral blood. The receptors were gathered from a woman in her twenties or thirties who had recovered from COVID-19. CDR3s include the opening cysteine and the closing phenylalanine or tryptophan. A D gene is named only where the DNA matches it firmly. Part of the rows lack a size; the others show once, few, many or a class for expanded clones.

clone size	J gene	V gene	D gene	CDR3 DNA	CDR3 protein
once	TRBJ1-1	TRBV4-2	.	TGTGCCAGCAGCCTCGGGCCGGGAACTGAAGCTTTCTTT	CASSLGPGTEAFF
.	TRBJ1-2	TRBV21-1	.	TGTGCCAGCAGCAAACCGTCGACAGGGGTAGTGAACTATGGCTACACCTTC	CASSKPSTGVVNYGYTF
.	TRBJ2-5	TRBV9	.	TGTGCCAGCAGCCCCGGGGGATCCCAAGAGACCCAGTACTTC	CASSPGGSQETQYF
.	TRBJ2-1	TRBV5-1	.	TGCGCCAGCAGCTTGGTAGCGAACAATGAGCAGTTCTTC	CASSLVANNEQFF
.	TRBJ2-5	TRBV5-8	.	TGTGCCAGCAGCTCGGGACTGGTGGAGGAAGAGACCCAGTACTTC	CASSSGLVEEETQYF
.	TRBJ1-1	TRBV14	TRBD1	TGTGCCAGCGGTAACAGGGGGCAAGGCACTGAAGCTTTCTTT	CASGNRGQGTEAFF
.	TRBJ1-5	TRBV7-8	.	TGTGCCAGCAGCTTAGCGAGCGGGGGGGATAGCAATCAGCCCCAGCATTTT	CASSLASGGDSNQPQHF
.	TRBJ2-5	TRBV3-1/TRBV3-2	TRBD1	TGTGCCAGCAGCCAAGGCCCACCCATTGGGACAGTTCAAGAGACCCAGTACTTC	CASSQGPPIGTVQETQYF
.	TRBJ2-2	TRBV18	TRBD1	TGTGCCAGCTCATTGTCCCAGGGGGCATTGGACACCGGGGAGCTGTTTTTT	CASSLSQGALDTGELFF
.	TRBJ1-2	TRBV5-6	.	TGTGCCAGCAGCCGCCGGGACACATATTATGGCTACACCTTC	CASSRRDTYYGYTF
once	TRBJ2-7	TRBV5-6	.	TGTGCCAGCAGCTTGGTAGGGGACGAGCAGTACTTC	CASSLVGDEQYF
once	TRBJ1-1	TRBV3-1/TRBV3-2	TRBD1	TGTGCCAGCAGCCAAGAGGACAGGGCGAACACTGAAGCTTTCTTT	CASSQEDRANTEAFF
.	TRBJ1-1	TRBV5-1	.	TGCGCCAGCAGCTTGACCCGCGCTACTGAAGCTTTCTTT	CASSLTRATEAFF
.	TRBJ1-1	TRBV30	.	TGTGCCTGGGGGGGAGACACTGAAGCTTTCTTT	CAWGGDTEAFF
.	TRBJ1-1	TRBV7-9	TRBD1	TGTGCCAGCAGCTTAGACGCGGGGACAGCTAAGAACACTGAAGCTTTCTTT	CASSLDAGTAKNTEAFF
.	TRBJ1-4	TRBV20-1	.	TGCAGTGCTAGTCCTGGGGGGGGCTACGAAAAACTGTTTTTT	CSASPGGGYEKLFF
few	TRBJ2-7	TRBV11-2	TRBD2	TGTGCCAGCAGCTTAGATCAGAGCGGGAGGGCGGGGGAGCAGTACTTC	CASSLDQSGRAGEQYF
.	TRBJ2-3	TRBV7-6	.	TGTGCCAGCAGCCCACTTAAAGAGCTTATCACAGATACGCAGTATTTT	CASSPLKELITDTQYF
.	TRBJ2-1	TRBV19	TRBD2	TGTGCCAGTAGAGTGAGCCGGGCCCAGGGAGGGAAGCAGTTCTTC	CASRVSRAQGGKQFF
.	TRBJ1-1	TRBV6-5	.	TGTGCCAGCTCGGTAGGGGGCACTGAAGCTTTCTTT	CASSVGGTEAFF
.	TRBJ2-3	TRBV13	TRBD2	TGTGCCAGCAGCTCCCGACTAGCGGGGGGGTCAGATACGCAGTATTTT	CASSSRLAGGSDTQYF
.	TRBJ2-2	TRBV7-3	TRBD1	TGTGCCAGCAGCCCAACAGGGGGCGCCGCCGGGGAGCTGTTTTTT	CASSPTGGAAGELFF
few	TRBJ2-7	TRBV11-3	.	TGTGCCAGCAGCTCAAGTCCCCCCCCACTTGGCGAGCAGTACTTC	CASSSSPPPLGEQYF
.	TRBJ2-2	TRBV27	.	TGTGCCAGCAGTTTGGTGGCAGGGTCCCCCCGGGGGGAGCTGTTTTTT	CASSLVAGSPRGELFF
.	TRBJ2-1	TRBV7-8	.	TGTGCCAGCAGCTTAGGTTTAGGGAGTAATGAGCAGTTCTTC	CASSLGLGSNEQFF
.	TRBJ2-3	TRBV9	.	TGTGCCAGCAGCACCACCTCAACAGGGCCAGATACGCAGTATTTT	CASSTTSTGPDTQYF
.	TRBJ2-1	TRBV5-1	TRBD2	TGCGCCAGCAGCCCTCCGGGACTACTGAATGAGCAGTTCTTC	CASSPPGLLNEQFF
.	TRBJ1-1	TRBV20-1	TRBD1	TGCAGTGCCCAGGGGGTAGCTGAAGCTTTCTTT	CSAQGVAEAFF
once	TRBJ2-3	TRBV5-4	.	TGTGCCAGCAGCTTGTGGGGGGACAGCACAGATACGCAGTATTTT	CASSLWGDSTDTQYF
.	TRBJ2-3	TRBV11-3	TRBD1	TGTGCCAGCAGCAGGGGACAGGGGGTTTATTCAGATACGCAGTATTTT	CASSRGQGVYSDTQYF
few	TRBJ2-7	TRBV7-9	.	TGTGCCAGCAGCTTAGCTAGTCCCCGATACGAGCAGTACTTC	CASSLASPRYEQYF
once	TRBJ1-6	TRBV6-6	.	TGTGCCAGCAGACACGACAGGAACCGCTATAATTCACCCCTCCACTTT	CASRHDRNRYNSPLHF
.	TRBJ2-1	TRBV5-1	.	TGCGCCAGCAGTAGCGTCCCTTGGGATGAGCAGTTCTTC	CASSSVPWDEQFF
.	TRBJ1-1	TRBV7-6	.	TGTGCCAGCAGCTCCCGGCCGGGTCGGAGTTGGAACACTGAAGCTTTCTTT	CASSSRPGRSWNTEAFF
.	TRBJ1-3	TRBV4-1	.	TGCGCCAGCAGCCAAGACAGGGTATCTGGAAACACCATATATTTT	CASSQDRVSGNTIYF
.	TRBJ2-1	TRBV27	TRBD2	TGTGCCAGCAGTTCCTGGACTAGCGGTCACAATGAGCAGTTCTTC	CASSSWTSGHNEQFF
.	TRBJ2-7	TRBV28	.	TGTGCCAGCAGTCCTCTAGCGAAAGGGAGCTACGAGCAGTACTTC	CASSPLAKGSYEQYF
.	TRBJ2-2	TRBV19	TRBD2	TGTGCCAGTAGTATACTAGGGAGCCCGAGACTAGCGGGGGAGGACACCGGGGAGCTGTTTTTT	CASSILGSPRLAGEDTGELFF
.	TRBJ1-2	TRBV2	TRBD1	TGTGCCAGCAGGGGACAGCCCACTAACTATGGCTACACCTTC	CASRGQPTNYGYTF
.	TRBJ1-5	TRBV15	.	TGTGCCACCAGCAGGGAACAGGTTAGCAATCAGCCCCAGCATTTT	CATSREQVSNQPQHF
.	TRBJ2-1	TRBV29-1	TRBD2	TGCAGCGTTGAAGATCCCCTAGCGGGAGTTGTGGATGAGCAGTTCTTC	CSVEDPLAGVVDEQFF
.	TRBJ1-1	TRBV29-1	TRBD1	TGCAGCGTCAGGGACAGTCATTACACTGAAGCTTTCTTT	CSVRDSHYTEAFF
.	TRBJ1-1	TRBV27	.	TGTGCCAGCAGCCTCTTATTCGGGGAGGTTACTGAAGCTTTCTTT	CASSLLFGEVTEAFF
few	TRBJ2-7	TRBV14	.	TGTGCCAGCAGCCCACAGGGTGCTACTTACGAGCAGTACTTC	CASSPQGATYEQYF
few	TRBJ2-7	TRBV10-2	.	TGCGCCAGCAGTTTATTAGAGAGCTCCTACGAGCAGTACTTC	CASSLLESSYEQYF
once	TRBJ1-3	TRBV5-4	TRBD1	TGTGCCAGCAGCTTGGGTGGGACAGGGTTAGGAAACACCATATATTTT	CASSLGGTGLGNTIYF
.	TRBJ2-3	TRBV5-1	TRBD1	TGCGCCAGCAGCTGGGGGGACAGGGGAACAGATACGCAGTATTTT	CASSWGDRGTDTQYF
few	TRBJ2-3	TRBV19	TRBD2	TGTGCCAGTAGTAGGGCGGGAGAACCCACAGATACGCAGTATTTT	CASSRAGEPTDTQYF
.	TRBJ1-2	TRBV18	.	TGTGCCAGCTCACCACCCGTTAACTATGGCTACACCTTC	CASSPPVNYGYTF